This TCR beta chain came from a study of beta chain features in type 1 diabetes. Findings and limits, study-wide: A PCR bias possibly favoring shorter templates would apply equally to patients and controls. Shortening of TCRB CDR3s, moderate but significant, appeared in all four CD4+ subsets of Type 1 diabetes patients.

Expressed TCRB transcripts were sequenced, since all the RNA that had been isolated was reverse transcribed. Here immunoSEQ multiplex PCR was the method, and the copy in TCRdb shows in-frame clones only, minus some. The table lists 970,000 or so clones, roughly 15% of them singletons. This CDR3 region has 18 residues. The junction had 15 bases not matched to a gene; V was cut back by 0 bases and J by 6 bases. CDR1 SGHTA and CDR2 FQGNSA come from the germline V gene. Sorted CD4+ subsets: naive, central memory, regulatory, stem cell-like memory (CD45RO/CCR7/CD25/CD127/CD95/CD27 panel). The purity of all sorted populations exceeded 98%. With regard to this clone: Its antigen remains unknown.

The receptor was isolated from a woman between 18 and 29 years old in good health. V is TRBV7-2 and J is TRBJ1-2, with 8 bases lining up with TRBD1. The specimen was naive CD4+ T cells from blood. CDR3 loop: CASSLAFGIGQGHDGYTF. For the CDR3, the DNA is TGTGCCAGCAGCTTAGCGTTCGGAATCGGACAGGGTCACGATGGCTACACCTTC.